This T cell receptor (beta chain) was sequenced during a study of cytomegalovirus exposure and HLA in healthy donors. About the study: Genotyping showed roughly 86% of hundreds of donors falling in the Caucasian-associated ancestry cluster.

Trimming stripped 4 bases from V and 7 bases from J, with 11 bases between. Germline loops: CDR1 SGHNT, CDR2 YENEEA. This CDR3 region has 13 residues. The PCR ran on 60 Vbeta and 13 Jbeta primers. Generated by immunoSEQ multiplex PCR, the TCRdb table keeps only in-frame clones and is missing some. In the table there are about 200,000 clones, 70% to 90% of which are singletons. Study-wide findings and caveats: The dataset shows that most TCR sequences were rare, while some public TCRs occurred in many donors.

Note on this clone: Its antigen is as yet unknown.

Sample: PBMCs. This TCR derives from a woman under 40 in good health and CMV-seronegative. The genes are TRBV11-3 and TRBJ2-1; D remains unclear. The CDR3, as DNA: TGTGCCAGCAGCTCTCCCCCCACTAATGAGCAGTTCTTC. Amino acid sequence: CASSSPPTNEQFF.